The rows below give T cell receptor beta chains drawn from one sample of a study of shared clonotypes between healthy human individuals. Sequenced by immunoSEQ multiplex PCR; TCRdb stores in-frame clones only, minus some. This sample yields approximately 1,500,000 clones, of which roughly 96% are seen a single time; approximately 1% belongs to the top ten. Sequencing was carried out using naive CD4+ T cells sorted from blood. The receptors here all came from a young man in good health. The CDR3 runs from the conserved cysteine through the conserved F or W. The D gene is left open where the match is weak. Clone size is not always given. Where it is, it says once, few, many or a class for expanded clones.

d_gene,j_gene,v_gene,abundance,CDR3nt,CDR3aa
NA,TRBJ1-2,TRBV7-3,NA,TGTGCCAGCAGCTTAACAAGGGAACAGGGTTACGGCTACACCTTC,CASSLTREQGYGYTF
TRBD1,TRBJ2-3,TRBV19,NA,TGTGCCAGTAGTGGGCAGGGGGCGCATCAAGATACGCAGTATTTT,CASSGQGAHQDTQYF
NA,TRBJ2-7,TRBV6-5,NA,TGTGCCAGCAGTTACACTGGGAGGCGTAAGGCCGAGCAGTACTTC,CASSYTGRRKAEQYF
NA,TRBJ2-2,TRBV30,NA,TGTGCCTGGAGTGTAAGGAGAGGGGCCGGGGAGCTGTTTTTT,CAWSVRRGAGELFF
NA,TRBJ2-3,TRBV23-1,NA,TGCGCCAGCAGTCAATCTGACAGGTCCCTTAGCACAGATACGCAGTATTTT,CASSQSDRSLSTDTQYF
NA,TRBJ1-5,TRBV19,NA,TGTGCCAGTAATCCGGGGGGCATTCAGCCCCAGCATTTT,CASNPGGIQPQHF
TRBD2,TRBJ2-3,TRBV9,NA,TGTGCCAGCAGCCCTGTCGGGACTAGCGGATTCCTTAACCCCACAGATACGCAGTATTTT,CASSPVGTSGFLNPTDTQYF
TRBD2,TRBJ2-5,TRBV6-5,NA,TGTGCCAGCAGTTCCCTGACTAGCGGGAGTGGGGAGACCCAGTACTTC,CASSSLTSGSGETQYF
TRBD2,TRBJ2-7,TRBV9,NA,TGTGCCAGCAGCGTACGGGGGGGAACCCCTTACGAGCAGTACTTC,CASSVRGGTPYEQYF
NA,TRBJ2-5,TRBV2,NA,TGTGCCATGCCGCAGGGGCAAGAGGGAGAGACCCAGTACTTC,CAMPQGQEGETQYF
NA,TRBJ2-5,TRBV2,NA,TGTGCCAGCGTACGAGGGGCTAAAGAGACCCAGTACTTC,CASVRGAKETQYF
NA,TRBJ1-1,TRBV25-1,NA,TGTGCCAGCAGTGAGGGCGGGGGCGCGTTCACTGAAGCTTTCTTT,CASSEGGGAFTEAFF
TRBD1,TRBJ2-5,TRBV5-1,NA,TGCGCCAGCAGCCTAGATCCGGGACAGCCGAAAGGGGAGACCCAGTACTTC,CASSLDPGQPKGETQYF
NA,TRBJ2-6,TRBV7-8,NA,TGTGCCAGCAGCTCCCACCCTATACTAGGCAACGTCCTGACTTTC,CASSSHPILGNVLTF
NA,TRBJ2-7,TRBV6-1,NA,TGTGCCAGCAGTGACCGGACCCTGTTTGGGGAGCAGTACTTC,CASSDRTLFGEQYF
NA,TRBJ2-7,TRBV7-2,NA,TGTGCCAGCAGCTTAATGTGGCAGGGTAAAGAGCAGTACTTC,CASSLMWQGKEQYF
NA,TRBJ2-1,TRBV7-3,NA,TGTGCCAGCAGCCGAGGACAGAGCTCCTACAATGAGCAGTTCTTC,CASSRGQSSYNEQFF
NA,TRBJ1-5,TRBV7-8,NA,TGTGCCAGCAGCACAGGGAGCCAGGGGCAGCCCCAGCATTTT,CASSTGSQGQPQHF
NA,TRBJ1-4,TRBV28,NA,TGTGCCAGCAGTTTGGGAGCCGGAGGGGAAAAACTGTTTTTT,CASSLGAGGEKLFF
NA,TRBJ1-1,TRBV11-2,NA,TGTGCCAGCAGCTCCCTACCCGGAGGGACTGAAGCTTTCTTT,CASSSLPGGTEAFF
TRBD2,TRBJ2-1,TRBV19,NA,TGTGCCAGTAGTAACCTAGCGGGAGACTACAATGAGCAGTTCTTC,CASSNLAGDYNEQFF
NA,TRBJ2-7,TRBV11-1,NA,TGTGCCAGCAGCTATACGGGGGCAGGGAAGACCTACGAGCAGTACTTC,CASSYTGAGKTYEQYF
NA,TRBJ2-3,TRBV19,NA,TGTGCCAGTAGTGCAACAGGTTTGACGCAGTATTTT,CASSATGLTQYF
TRBD1,TRBJ2-5,TRBV2,once,TGTGCCAGGGGGACAGGGTATGGGGAGACCCAGTACTTC,CARGTGYGETQYF
TRBD1,TRBJ2-1,TRBV6-1,NA,TGTGCCAGCATAGACAGGGGGTACAATGAGCAGTTCTTC,CASIDRGYNEQFF
TRBD2,TRBJ2-7,TRBV27,NA,TGTGCCAGCAGGCCCCGGGGGCTAGCGGGATACGAGCAGTACTTC,CASRPRGLAGYEQYF
TRBD2,TRBJ2-1,TRBV6-1,NA,TGTGCCAGCCACCGGGGGAGGGATGGCAATGAGCAGTTCTTC,CASHRGRDGNEQFF
TRBD1,TRBJ2-1,TRBV5-1,NA,TGCGCCAGCAGCTTGACATTTACAGGGGCCTCCTTTCACTACAATGAGCAGTTCTTC,CASSLTFTGASFHYNEQFF
NA,TRBJ1-2,TRBV11-2,NA,TGTGCCAGCAGCTTAGATATGGGCTACTATGGCTACACCTTC,CASSLDMGYYGYTF
NA,TRBJ2-6,TRBV19,NA,TGTGCCAGCCGGAGGCAGCCCGGGCCTGGGGCCAACGTCCTGACTTTC,CASRRQPGPGANVLTF
NA,TRBJ2-4,TRBV5-4,NA,TGTGCCAGCAGCTCTCGGACAGTTGACTTCAAAAACATTCAGTACTTC,CASSSRTVDFKNIQYF
NA,TRBJ2-5,TRBV4-1,once,TGCGCCAGCAGCCAAGATAGAGGGGAGACCCAGTACTTC,CASSQDRGETQYF
NA,TRBJ1-4,TRBV7-8,NA,TGTGCCAGCAGCTTAGTGGAAGCCCCTAATGAAAAACTGTTTTTT,CASSLVEAPNEKLFF
NA,TRBJ2-1,TRBV2,NA,TGTGCCAGCAGCGGTAGGGGGTTTTCCAATGAGCAGTTCTTC,CASSGRGFSNEQFF
NA,TRBJ2-3,TRBV5-1,NA,TGCGCCAGCACATCCAGGGAGGTCCCAACAGATACGCAGTATTTT,CASTSREVPTDTQYF
NA,TRBJ1-5,TRBV6-1,NA,TGTGCCAGCAGTGGGGCCCCTCTGGGTAATCAGCCCCAGCATTTT,CASSGAPLGNQPQHF
NA,TRBJ1-4,TRBV5-1,NA,TGCGCCAGCAGCCGGGGGACAACTAATGAAAAACTGTTTTTT,CASSRGTTNEKLFF
TRBD2,TRBJ2-7,TRBV11-2,NA,TGTGCCAGCAGAAGACTAGCGGGAGGTTATGAGCAGTACTTC,CASRRLAGGYEQYF
NA,TRBJ2-7,TRBV21-1,NA,TGTGCCAGCAGCATCTGGGCGGTGAGGAGCGAGCAGTACTTC,CASSIWAVRSEQYF
NA,TRBJ2-1,TRBV15,NA,TGTGCCACCAGCAGGGGTGTCTCCTACAATGAGCAGTTCTTC,CATSRGVSYNEQFF
TRBD2,TRBJ2-1,TRBV28,NA,TGTGCCAGTCATATTCTGGGCGGGAGCTCCTACAATGAGCAGTTCTTC,CASHILGGSSYNEQFF
TRBD1,TRBJ1-5,TRBV19,NA,TGTGCCAGTAGGGGGGACAGGGGTCATCAGCCCCAGCATTTT,CASRGDRGHQPQHF
TRBD2,TRBJ2-1,TRBV10-2,once,TGCGCCAGCAGTGAACGGGGTAGCGGGAGTTTCAGTAATGAGCAGTTCTTC,CASSERGSGSFSNEQFF
TRBD1,TRBJ1-4,TRBV18,NA,TGTGCCAGCTCAACTGACAGGGCGGGTGAAAAACTGTTTTTT,CASSTDRAGEKLFF